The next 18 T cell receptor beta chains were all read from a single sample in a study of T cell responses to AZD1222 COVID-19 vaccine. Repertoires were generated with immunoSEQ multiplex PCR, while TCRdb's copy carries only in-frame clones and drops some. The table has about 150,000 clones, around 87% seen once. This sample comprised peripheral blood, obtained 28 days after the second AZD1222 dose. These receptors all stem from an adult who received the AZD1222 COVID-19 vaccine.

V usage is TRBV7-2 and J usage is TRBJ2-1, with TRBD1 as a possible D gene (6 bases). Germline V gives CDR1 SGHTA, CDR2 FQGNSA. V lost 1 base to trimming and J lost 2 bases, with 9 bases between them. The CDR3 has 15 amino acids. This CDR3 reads CASSLVGTTYNEQFF. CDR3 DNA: TGTGCCAGCAGCTTAGTTGGGACAACCTACAATGAGCAGTTCTTC. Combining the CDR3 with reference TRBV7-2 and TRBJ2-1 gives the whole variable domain GAGVSQSPSNKVTEKGKDVELRCDPISGHTALYWYRQSLGQGLEFLIYFQGNSAPDKSGLPSDRFSAERTGGSVSTLTIQRTQQEDSAVYLCASSLVGTTYNEQFFGPGTRLTVL.

In DNA form, the CDR3 reads TGTGCCAGCAGCCAACAGGGTAGCGGGAGGGCCGCGTTCTTC. Its translation is CASSQQGSGRAAFF. The chain recombines TRBV5-4 with TRBJ2-1; 11 bases match TRBD2. Germline values: CDR1 SGHNT, CDR2 YYREEE (reference sequence). CDR3 length: 14 amino acids. After removal of 4 bases from V and 15 bases from J, the junction contained 12 bases not matched to a gene.

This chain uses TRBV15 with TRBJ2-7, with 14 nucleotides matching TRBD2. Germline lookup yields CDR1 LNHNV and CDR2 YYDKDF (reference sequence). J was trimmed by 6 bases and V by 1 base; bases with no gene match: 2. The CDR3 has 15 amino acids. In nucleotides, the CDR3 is TGTGCCACCAGCAGAGGAGGGACTAGCGGGAGCGAGCAGTACTTC. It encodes CATSRGGTSGSEQYF. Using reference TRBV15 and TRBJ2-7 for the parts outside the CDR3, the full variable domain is DAMVIQNPRYQVTQFGKPVTLSCSQTLNHNVMYWYQQKSSQAPKLLFHYYDKDFNNEADTPDNFQSRRPNTSFCFLDIRSPGLGDTAMYLCATSRGGTSGSEQYFGPGTRLTVT.

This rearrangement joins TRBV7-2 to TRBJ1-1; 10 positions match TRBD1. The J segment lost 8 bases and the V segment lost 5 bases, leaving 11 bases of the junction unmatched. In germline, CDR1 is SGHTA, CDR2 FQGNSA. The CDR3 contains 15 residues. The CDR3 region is CASSLQAGQGSEAFF. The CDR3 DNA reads TGTGCCAGCAGCCTTCAGGCGGGACAGGGGTCCGAAGCTTTCTTT.

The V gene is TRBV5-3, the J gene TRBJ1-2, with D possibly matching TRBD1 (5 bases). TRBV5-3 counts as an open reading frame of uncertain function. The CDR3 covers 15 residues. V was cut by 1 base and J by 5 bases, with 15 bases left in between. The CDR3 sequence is CARSLIQGVGYGYTF. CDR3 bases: TGTGCCAGAAGCTTGATCCAGGGAGTAGGGTATGGCTACACCTTC.

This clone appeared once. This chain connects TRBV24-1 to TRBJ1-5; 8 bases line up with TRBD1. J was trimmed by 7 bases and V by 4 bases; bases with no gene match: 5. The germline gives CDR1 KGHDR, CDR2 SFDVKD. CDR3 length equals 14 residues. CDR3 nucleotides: TGTGCCACCAGTGACGGACAGGGAACCCAGCCCCAGCATTTT. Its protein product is CATSDGQGTQPQHF.

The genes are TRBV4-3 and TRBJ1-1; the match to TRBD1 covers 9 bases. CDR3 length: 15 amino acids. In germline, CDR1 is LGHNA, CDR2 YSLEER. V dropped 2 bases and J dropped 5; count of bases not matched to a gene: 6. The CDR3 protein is CASSQLTGGKTEAFF. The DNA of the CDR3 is TGCGCCAGCAGCCAACTGACAGGGGGAAAAACTGAAGCTTTCTTT.

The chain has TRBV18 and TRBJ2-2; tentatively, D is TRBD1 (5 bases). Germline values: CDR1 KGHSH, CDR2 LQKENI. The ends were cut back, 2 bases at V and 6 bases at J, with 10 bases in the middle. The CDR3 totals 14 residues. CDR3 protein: CASSPTKGAGELFF. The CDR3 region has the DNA TGTGCCAGCTCACCAACCAAAGGGGCCGGGGAGCTGTTTTTT.

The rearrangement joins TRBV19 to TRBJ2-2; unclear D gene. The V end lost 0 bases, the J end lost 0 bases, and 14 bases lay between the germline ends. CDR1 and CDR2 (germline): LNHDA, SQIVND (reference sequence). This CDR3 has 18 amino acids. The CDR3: CASSIELSQVANTGELFF. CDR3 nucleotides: TGTGCCAGTAGTATAGAGTTGAGTCAGGTCGCGAACACCGGGGAGCTGTTTTTT.

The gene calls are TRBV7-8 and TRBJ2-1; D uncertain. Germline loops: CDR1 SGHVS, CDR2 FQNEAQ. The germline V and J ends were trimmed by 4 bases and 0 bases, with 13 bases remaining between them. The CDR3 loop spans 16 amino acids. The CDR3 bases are TGTGCCAGCAGCTCCAAGGACCCGAGCTCCTACAATGAGCAGTTCTTC. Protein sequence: CASSSKDPSSYNEQFF.

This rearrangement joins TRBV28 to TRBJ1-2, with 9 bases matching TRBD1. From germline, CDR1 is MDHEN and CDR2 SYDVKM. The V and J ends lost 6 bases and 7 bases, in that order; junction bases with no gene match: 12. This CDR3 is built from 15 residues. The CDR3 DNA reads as TGTGCCAGCAGCTCTCGCGGACAGGGGATAGGTGGCTACACCTTC. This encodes CASSSRGQGIGGYTF.

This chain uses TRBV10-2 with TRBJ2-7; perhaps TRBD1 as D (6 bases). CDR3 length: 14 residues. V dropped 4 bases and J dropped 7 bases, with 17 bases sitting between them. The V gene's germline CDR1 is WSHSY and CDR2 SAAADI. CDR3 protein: CASSGTVTSGEQYF. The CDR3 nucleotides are TGCGCCAGCAGTGGGACAGTCACATCGGGGGAGCAGTACTTC.

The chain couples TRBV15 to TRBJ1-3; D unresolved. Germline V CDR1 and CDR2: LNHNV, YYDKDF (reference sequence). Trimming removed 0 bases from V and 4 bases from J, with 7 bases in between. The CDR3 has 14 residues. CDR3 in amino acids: CATSRDRVGNTIYF. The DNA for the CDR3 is TGTGCCACCAGCAGAGATCGCGTGGGAAACACCATATATTTT.

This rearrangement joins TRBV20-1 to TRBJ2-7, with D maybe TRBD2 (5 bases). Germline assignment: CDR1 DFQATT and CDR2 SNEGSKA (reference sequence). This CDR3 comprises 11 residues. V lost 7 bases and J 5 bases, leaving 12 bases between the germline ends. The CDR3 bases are TGCAGTGGAACTAGGGCCCACGAGCAGTACTTC. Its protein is CSGTRAHEQYF.

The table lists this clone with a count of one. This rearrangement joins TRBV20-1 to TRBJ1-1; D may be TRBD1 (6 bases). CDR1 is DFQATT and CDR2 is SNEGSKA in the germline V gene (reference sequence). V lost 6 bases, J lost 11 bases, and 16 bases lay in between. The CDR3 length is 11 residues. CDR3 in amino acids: CSALEGGLAFF. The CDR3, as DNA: TGCAGTGCCCTAGAGGGGGGGCTCGCTTTCTTT.

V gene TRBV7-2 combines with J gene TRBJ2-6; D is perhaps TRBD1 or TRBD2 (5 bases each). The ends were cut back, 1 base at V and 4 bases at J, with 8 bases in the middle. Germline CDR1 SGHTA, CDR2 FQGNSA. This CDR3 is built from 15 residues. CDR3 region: CASSLGGSGANVLTF. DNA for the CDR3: TGTGCCAGCAGCTTAGGGGGGAGCGGGGCCAACGTCCTGACTTTC. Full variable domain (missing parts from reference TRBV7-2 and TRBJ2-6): GAGVSQSPSNKVTEKGKDVELRCDPISGHTALYWYRQSLGQGLEFLIYFQGNSAPDKSGLPSDRFSAERTGGSVSTLTIQRTQQEDSAVYLCASSLGGSGANVLTFGAGSRLTVL.

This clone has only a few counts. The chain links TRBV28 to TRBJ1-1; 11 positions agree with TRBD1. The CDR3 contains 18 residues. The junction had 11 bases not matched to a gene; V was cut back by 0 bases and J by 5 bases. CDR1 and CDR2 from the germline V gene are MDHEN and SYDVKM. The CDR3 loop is CASSLWGFQDRGRTEAFF. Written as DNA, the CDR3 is TGTGCCAGCAGTTTATGGGGTTTCCAGGACAGGGGGCGAACTGAAGCTTTCTTT.

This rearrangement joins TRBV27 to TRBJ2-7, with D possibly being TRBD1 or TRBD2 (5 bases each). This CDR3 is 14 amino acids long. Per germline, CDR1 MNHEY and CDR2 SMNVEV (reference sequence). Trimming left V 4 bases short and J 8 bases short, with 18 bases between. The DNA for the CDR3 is TGTGCCAGCAGTTCCCAGGGACCCCTGATTAAGCAGTACTTC. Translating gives CASSSQGPLIKQYF.